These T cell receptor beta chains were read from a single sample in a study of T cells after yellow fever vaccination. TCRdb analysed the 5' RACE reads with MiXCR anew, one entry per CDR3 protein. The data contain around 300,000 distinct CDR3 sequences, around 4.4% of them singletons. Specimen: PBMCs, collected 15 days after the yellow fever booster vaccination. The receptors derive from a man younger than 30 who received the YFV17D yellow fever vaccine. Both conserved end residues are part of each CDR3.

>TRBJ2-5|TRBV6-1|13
CASSEVLAGTQYF
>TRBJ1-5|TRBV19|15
CASSIDWGRDRPQHF
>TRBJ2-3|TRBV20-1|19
CSARTTPSGGTSRTDTQYF
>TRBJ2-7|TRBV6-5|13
CASSMGGAYEQYF
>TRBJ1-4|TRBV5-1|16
CASSLGQRATNEKLFF
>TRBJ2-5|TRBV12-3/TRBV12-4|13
CASSLTVEETQYF
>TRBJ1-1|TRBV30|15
CAWSAFSGAHTEAFF
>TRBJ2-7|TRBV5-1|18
CASSLAGGGRVLSYEQYF
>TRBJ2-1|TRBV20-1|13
CSARGEGSNEQFF
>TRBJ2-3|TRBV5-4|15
CASRRSGQSTDTQYF
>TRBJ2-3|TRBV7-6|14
CASSSADSTDTQYF
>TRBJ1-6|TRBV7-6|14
CASSLRQASSPLHF
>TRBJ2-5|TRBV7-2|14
CASSLSRGQETQYF
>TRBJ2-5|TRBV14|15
CASSPNRFEGETQYF
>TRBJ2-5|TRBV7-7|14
CASSLEPVGETQYF
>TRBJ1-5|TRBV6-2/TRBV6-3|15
CASSRGTYSNQPQHF
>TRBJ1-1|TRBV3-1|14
CASIRQGANTEAFF
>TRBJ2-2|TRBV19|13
CASSDHFTGELFF
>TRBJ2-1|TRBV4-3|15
CASSQDGTREHEQFF
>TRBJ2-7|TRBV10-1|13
CASSVGGTNEQYF
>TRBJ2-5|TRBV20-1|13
CSASFGGQETQYF
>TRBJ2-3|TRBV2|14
CASSDPEEPDTQYF
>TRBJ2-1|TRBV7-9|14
CASRGDRGHNEQFF
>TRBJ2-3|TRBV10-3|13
CAISAYSTDTQYF
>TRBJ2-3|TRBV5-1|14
CASRSGGITDTQYF
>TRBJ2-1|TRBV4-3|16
CASSPRRYSSYNEQFF
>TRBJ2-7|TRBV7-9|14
CASSLGLGGHEQYF
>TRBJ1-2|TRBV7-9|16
CASSRNGAGGIGGYTF
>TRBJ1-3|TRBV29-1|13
CSVVLNSGNTIYF
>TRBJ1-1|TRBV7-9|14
CASSRPATATEAFF
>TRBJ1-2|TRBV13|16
CASSSFRDRDAYGYTF
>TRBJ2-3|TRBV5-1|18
CASSLAAGALLSTDTQYF
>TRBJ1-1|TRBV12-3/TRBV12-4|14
CASSFISGGTEAFF
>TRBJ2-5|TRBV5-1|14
CASTPGSLQETQYF
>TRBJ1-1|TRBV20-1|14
CSARGGGGYTEAFF
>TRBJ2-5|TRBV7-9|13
CASSLAFRDVVCF
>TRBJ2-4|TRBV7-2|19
CASSFLSPASYRGPNIQYF
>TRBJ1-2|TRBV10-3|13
CAIRETQGVGYTF
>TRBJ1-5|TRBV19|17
CASSPVGRDKGNQPQHF
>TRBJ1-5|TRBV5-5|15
CASSLRQGQDQPQHF
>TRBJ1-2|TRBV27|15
CASSLSRLGYYGYTF
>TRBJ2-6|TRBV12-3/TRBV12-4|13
CATESSGANVLTF
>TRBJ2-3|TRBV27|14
CASCLRGGPDTQYF